A single sample is the source of the 21 T cell receptor beta chains below, sequenced in a study of T-cell reconstitution after alpha-beta-depleted transplantation in children. The TCRbeta library was prepared with unique molecular identifiers. TCRdb fed the PCR reads into MiXCR, producing one record per CDR3 protein. The sample consists of about 400,000 distinct CDR3 sequences, 15% to 20% of them appearing once. Sequencing was performed on PBMCs, mostly from graft donor cells, taken 360 days after TCRalphabeta/CD19-depleted stem cell transplant. The receptors here all came from a boy younger than two who had a stem cell transplant for Wiskott-Aldrich syndrome, so the T cells may come from the graft donor.

This clonotype was counted many times. The V call is TRBV5-1, the J call TRBJ2-5; possible D gene TRBD1, 6 bases. Between the trimmed V and J ends, which lost 4 bases and 5 bases, there was a span of 12 bases. Germline CDR1 SGHRS, CDR2 YFSETQ. The CDR3 has 13 residues. DNA for the CDR3: TGCGCCAGCAGCATACAGGGTCGGGAGACCCAGTACTTC. Protein sequence: CASSIQGRETQYF.

This clonotype was seen a handful of times. J is TRBJ2-7 and V is TRBV28; D perhaps matches TRBD1 (6 bases). This CDR3 is built from 17 residues. Trimming removed 3 bases at V and 0 bases at J, with 18 bases between. The germline CDR1 and CDR2 sequences are MDHEN and SYDVKM. CDR3 bases: TGTGCCAGCAGTTTCAAACTGGACAGACCCGCCTCCTACGAGCAGTACTTC. This sequence encodes CASSFKLDRPASYEQYF.

This clonotype has only a few counts. The rearrangement links TRBV29-1 to TRBJ1-4; weak D call: TRBD1 (5 bases). Germline assignment: CDR1 SQVTM and CDR2 ANQGSEA. This CDR3 is 13 amino acids long. Trimming took off 7 bases at V and 5 bases at J, with 14 bases between the two ends. The CDR3 sequence is CSGRGNSNEKLFF. CDR3 nucleotides: TGCAGCGGACGGGGGAACTCAAATGAAAAACTGTTTTTT.

The chain uses TRBV10-3 and TRBJ2-2, with 7 bases identical to TRBD1. Germline loops: CDR1 ENHRY, CDR2 SYGVKD. The ends lost 6 bases at V and 5 bases at J; junction bases unmatched: 9. This CDR3 is 15 amino acids long. The DNA of the CDR3 is TGTGCCATCAGAACACAGGGGCTTTGGACCGGGGAGCTGTTTTTT. It yields the protein CAIRTQGLWTGELFF.

This clonotype occurred a few times. The chain joins TRBV19 to TRBJ2-7, with a possible D match to TRBD1 (5 bases). V dropped 3 bases and J dropped 4 bases, with 13 bases sitting between them. CDR1 and CDR2 from the germline V gene are LNHDA and SQIVND (reference sequence). The CDR3 loop spans 14 amino acids. For the CDR3, the DNA is TGTGCCAGTAGTATGCAGGCAGGGTGGTACGAGCAGTACTTC. Translating it yields CASSMQAGWYEQYF.

V gene TRBV12-3 or TRBV12-4 combines with J gene TRBJ2-5, with D perhaps being TRBD1 or TRBD2 (6 bases each). This CDR3 is 15 amino acids long. Trimming stripped 1 base from V and 5 bases from J, with 14 bases between. The CDR3 region has the DNA TGTGCCAGCAGTTTAGTTGTGGGGGCGGGGGAGACCCAGTACTTC. It translates to CASSLVVGAGETQYF.

This clonotype showed up many times. V usage is TRBV6-2 or TRBV6-3 and J usage is TRBJ2-3; D perhaps matches TRBD2 (5 bases). The CDR3 extends over 14 amino acids. The V gene's germline CDR1 is MNHEY and CDR2 SVGEGT. V lost 2 bases and J 2 bases, leaving 8 bases between the germline ends. The CDR3 DNA follows: TGTGCCAGCAGTTACCGAGGGATCACAGATACGCAGTATTTT. The encoded protein is CASSYRGITDTQYF.

The sample holds many counts of this clonotype. The rearrangement links TRBV5-6 to TRBJ2-7, with D maybe TRBD1 (6 bases). The CDR3 is 13 amino acids. Germline CDR1 SGHDT, CDR2 YYEEEE. The V gene lost 0 bases and the J gene lost 4 bases, with 8 bases spanning the gap. CDR3: CASSLVRGYEQYF. DNA of the CDR3: TGTGCCAGCAGCTTGGTCAGGGGATACGAGCAGTACTTC.

V usage is TRBV28 and J usage is TRBJ2-7; D is unclear. Germline lookup yields CDR1 MDHEN and CDR2 SYDVKM. This CDR3 has 11 residues. V was clipped by 8 bases and J by 3 bases, with 8 bases between them. CDR3 sequence reads: CASYDRYEQYF. The CDR3 DNA is TGTGCCAGCTATGACCGCTACGAGCAGTACTTC.

This clonotype was found a few times. The V gene is TRBV5-1, the J gene TRBJ1-1; 7 positions agree with TRBD1. V was clipped by 5 bases and J by 4 bases; unmatched bases: 8. CDR3 length: 14 amino acids. Germline V gene data show CDR1 as SGHRS and CDR2 as YFSETQ. Written as DNA, the CDR3 is TGCGCCAGCAGTATCCTGACAGGGCCCACTGAAGCTTTCTTT. It translates to CASSILTGPTEAFF.

On this clonotype itself: A read error may be the cause here, since a much bigger clone is one base away. The V gene is TRBV12-3 or TRBV12-4, the J gene TRBJ2-3; D is ambiguous. The V and J ends lost 2 bases and 4 bases respectively, with 1 base between them. The CDR3 extends over 11 amino acids. The CDR3 protein is CASSLPDTQYF. Written as DNA, the CDR3 is TGTGCCAGCAGTTTACCAGATACGCAGTATTTT.

This clonotype was counted ten times or more. The rearrangement links TRBV6-1 to TRBJ2-7, with 7 nucleotides matching TRBD1. CDR3 size: 15 residues. Germline trimming cut 6 bases from V and 3 bases from J; bases unmatched to any gene: 11. Germline assignment: CDR1 MNHNS and CDR2 SASEGT. The DNA for the CDR3 is TGTGCCAGCAGCGATGACCCGACAGGGAACTACGAGCAGTACTTC. It codes for CASSDDPTGNYEQYF.

The CDR3 nucleotides are TGCAGTGCTTGGGGCGGCCGTGGCCCCCGGCAAGAGACCCAGTACTTC. Amino acid sequence: CSAWGGRGPRQETQYF. V and J are TRBV20-1 and TRBJ2-5; D may be TRBD1 (5 bases). The V end lost 5 bases, the J end lost 2 bases, and 21 bases lay between the germline ends. CDR3 size: 16 residues. Germline CDR1 is DFQATT and CDR2 is SNEGSKA (reference sequence).

The sample holds a few counts of this clonotype. CDR3 sequence: CASSTGQGLRWFF. The CDR3 DNA is TGTGCCAGCAGTACGGGACAGGGGTTGAGATGGTTCTTC. This chain uses TRBV28 with TRBJ2-1; 10 positions match TRBD1. CDR1 is MDHEN, CDR2 SYDVKM, per germline. The CDR3 has 13 residues. Losses at the gene ends were 5 bases for V and 15 bases for J; bases not matched to a gene: 10.

This chain connects TRBV7-9 to TRBJ2-1; D might be TRBD1 (7 bases). The V gene's germline CDR1 is SEHNR and CDR2 FQNEAQ (reference sequence). The V end was cut by 0 bases, the J end by 5 bases, with 17 bases between. The CDR3 spans 17 residues. Here the CDR3 DNA reads TGTGCCAGCAGCTTAGCGCAGGGGGGAGCTATGAACAATGAGCAGTTCTTC. Translated: CASSLAQGGAMNNEQFF.

The chain recombines TRBV5-1 with TRBJ2-1; a weak D match, TRBD2 (6 bases). Trimming shortened V by 0 bases and J by 7 bases, and 11 bases separated the two germline ends. CDR1 is SGHRS and CDR2 is YFSETQ in the germline V gene. CDR3 length equals 14 residues. CDR3 protein: CASSLELARNEQFF. CDR3 DNA: TGCGCCAGCAGCTTGGAACTAGCTAGGAATGAGCAGTTCTTC.

This clonotype has ten or more counts. CDR3 sequence reads: CASSLEPQPAKNIQYF. CDR3 DNA sequence: TGCGCCAGCAGCTTGGAGCCCCAGCCGGCCAAAAACATTCAGTACTTC. The chain employs TRBV5-1 and TRBJ2-4, with no clear D. With 0 bases removed from V and 1 base from J, the gap between germline ends came to 11 bases. CDR1 is SGHRS and CDR2 is YFSETQ in the germline V gene. The CDR3 spans 16 residues.

V is TRBV7-9 and J is TRBJ2-2; D is ambiguous. V was shortened by 2 bases and J by 0 bases, with 10 bases between the two germline ends. The CDR3 has 16 amino acids. Germline lookup yields CDR1 SEHNR and CDR2 FQNEAQ (reference sequence). The CDR3: CASSLTQLSNTGELFF. In DNA, the CDR3 is TGTGCCAGCAGCTTAACCCAACTATCGAACACCGGGGAGCTGTTTTTT.

This clonotype turned up a few times. V and J are TRBV6-5 and TRBJ2-2, with D unresolved. Trimming removed 0 bases from V and 7 bases from J, with 6 bases in between. The CDR3 runs 13 residues. Germline V CDR1 and CDR2: MNHEY, SVGAGI. The CDR3 region has the DNA TGTGCCAGCAGTTACTCAGGCGTCGGGGAGCTGTTTTTT. Residues: CASSYSGVGELFF.

This clonotype was seen only a few times. CDR3 loop: CASSFPIGGQPEQYF. The CDR3 DNA follows: TGTGCCAGCAGCTTTCCCATAGGAGGGCAGCCCGAGCAGTACTTC. This chain links TRBV5-6 with TRBJ2-7; tentatively, D is TRBD2 (6 bases). V lost 2 bases to trimming and J lost 6 bases, with 18 bases between them. Per the germline V gene, CDR1 is SGHDT and CDR2 is YYEEEE. This CDR3 contains 15 residues.

V usage is TRBV7-9 and J usage is TRBJ2-1, with 8 bases aligning to TRBD2. This CDR3 has 15 amino acids. Germline CDR1 and CDR2: SEHNR and FQNEAQ (reference sequence). The junction had 7 bases not matched to a gene; V was cut back by 5 bases and J by 4 bases. The CDR3 bases are TGTGCCAGCAGCCAGAGCGGGAGCGGGTACAATGAGCAGTTCTTC. This sequence encodes CASSQSGSGYNEQFF.